The clone carrying this T cell receptor (beta chain) was seen a handful of times. No antigen is known for it. Clinical symptoms, serum thyroxine, TRAb, thyroid ultrasound and orbital computed tomography established diagnosis. The CDR3 consists of 14 residues. The V end lost 11 bases, the J end lost 7 bases, and 18 bases lay between the germline ends. Looked up from germline, CDR1 is MDHEN and CDR2 is SYDVKM. Amplification targeted TCR beta CDR3 regions from RNA transcripts. In the first-round RT-PCR of the TCR CDR3, the HTBI primer set was used. TCRdb re-analysed the multiplex PCR reads in MiXCR, keeping a single row per CDR3 protein. This table has 460,000 or so distinct CDR3 sequences, 13% to 15% appearing once. This sample is part of a study of T cells in Graves' hyperthyroidism and ophthalmopathy. Findings and limits, study-wide: Ophthalmopathy was told apart from stable hyperthyroidism by a 13 V-J model.

The TCR sequence derives from a woman between 18 and 29 years old with Graves' hyperthyroidism. Material: blood. The V and J genes are TRBV28 and TRBJ1-6, with D perhaps matching TRBD1 (5 bases). The CDR3 loop reads CAGLEGWGNSPLHF. The CDR3 DNA is TGTGCCGGCCTAGAGGGATGGGGCAATTCACCCCTCCACTTT.